Each of the 2 T cell receptor beta chains below was sequenced from the same sample in a study of OX40 agonist ivuxolimab in advanced cancers. TCRdb keeps only in-frame clones here, not all; method: immunoSEQ multiplex PCR. The table has under 85,000 clones, 80% to 90% seen once. This material consisted of CD4+ or CD8+ T cells sorted from blood, taken in a trial of the OX40 agonist ivuxolimab. These receptors were taken from an adult with an advanced solid tumor such as melanoma, head and neck, liver or kidney cancer.

This rearrangement joins TRBV28 to TRBJ1-2; D unresolved. CDR1 and CDR2 from the germline V gene are MDHEN and SYDVKM. Trimming removed 7 bases at V and 0 bases at J, with 6 bases between. This CDR3 contains 12 residues. As DNA, the CDR3 is TGTGCCAGCACTACACCTAACTATGGCTACACCTTC. The encoded protein is CASTTPNYGYTF.

The chain recombines TRBV29-1 with TRBJ1-1, with D hard to call. V shed 4 bases and J shed 1 base, with 4 bases lying between them. Germline V lookup: CDR1 SQVTM, CDR2 ANQGSEA. This CDR3 comprises 11 residues. Here the CDR3 DNA reads TGCAGCGTTGGACAGAACACTGAAGCTTTCTTT. Its protein is CSVGQNTEAFF.